The source of this T cell receptor (beta chain) is a study of CD8+ T cells in alopecia areata. Overall study: Twice daily, treated patients received 5 to 10 mg of oral tofacitinib.

This clone has just one count. Treatment: oral pan-JAK inhibitor, 5-10 mg twice daily. The sequencing template was cDNA reverse transcribed from extracted RNA. The table came from immunoSEQ multiplex PCR; TCRdb's copy has only in-frame clones and leaves some out. The table shows about 270,000 clones, with about 60% occurring only once. The germline gives CDR1 GTSNPN, CDR2 SVGIG (reference sequence). The CDR3 totals 10 residues. V gave up 1 base and J gave up 9 bases, with 5 bases separating them. The V and J genes are TRBV30 and TRBJ2-3; D remains unclear. Sequences were derived from CD4+ T cells sorted from blood, sampled around week 52, from a patient treated with tofacitinib. This sequence was found in a human donor with alopecia areata. CDR3 bases: TGTGCCTGGAGTGGGGTCACGCAGTATTTT. Its translation is CAWSGVTQYF.